This T cell receptor beta chain originates from a study of T cell responses to AZD1222 COVID-19 vaccine. The study's findings and limits: The study sampled repertoires only after the peak T cell response. Clonal diversity may have been underestimated, and the donors were mostly white British, with more females than males. At study baseline, merely several AZD1222 recipients were seropositive.

Data came from immunoSEQ multiplex PCR; TCRdb stores just in-frame clones and leaves some out. This sample carries over 110,000 clones, about 91% of them seen once, and the ten largest clones take 9.3%. Comments on this clone: Its antigen remains unknown.

The analysis combined second doses at about 4 or about 12 weeks. With 4 bases clipped from V and 2 bases from J, the junction kept 6 bases outside the gene matches. The CDR3 covers 16 residues. Looked up from germline, CDR1 is SGHDN and CDR2 is FVKESK. The specimen was peripheral blood, collected 28 days after the second AZD1222 dose. The chain links TRBV14 to TRBJ2-7; TRBD2 agrees at 12 bases. The origin of this receptor is an adult who received the AZD1222 COVID-19 vaccine. Here the CDR3 DNA reads TGTGCCAGCAGCCCCTCGACTAGCGGGAGCCCCTACGAGCAGTACTTC. This sequence encodes CASSPSTSGSPYEQYF.